This T cell receptor (beta chain) was sequenced in a study of T cell repertoires in cytomegalovirus infection. Study-level points and caveats: Accumulated public TCR beta family frequency recognized individuals carrying CMV together with the relevant HLA. It was HLA-C-restricted CMV-specific TCR beta clonotypes that dominated the response ex vivo.

To note about this clonotype: No antigen is known for it.

TCRdb redid the calling of the reads with MiXCR, one entry per CDR3 protein. Of roughly 320,000 distinct CDR3 sequences listed, 9% to 9.5% are singletons. Germline CDR1 and CDR2: MNHEY and SVGEGT. The CDR3 extends over 14 amino acids. Trimming took 5 bases from V and 0 from J, leaving 11 bases between them. This chain joins TRBV6-2 or TRBV6-3 and TRBJ2-7; D may be TRBD1 (6 bases). Sequencing was done on a sample of PBMCs. The source is a human donor in good health (CMV status not recorded). Some clones in this sample may be carry-over from other donors' samples. The CDR3 here is CASSADSVSYEQYF. The CDR3 DNA sequence: TGTGCCAGCAGTGCGGACAGCGTCTCCTACGAGCAGTACTTC.